This TCR beta chain appears in the sequencing data of a study of blood T cells in healthy people across ages. This CDR3 spans 14 amino acids. V lost 5 bases, J lost 5 bases, and 14 bases lay in between. From germline, CDR1 is SGHVS and CDR2 FQNEAQ. Next came a second PCR, run for roughly 7 to 12 cycles, which used a sample-barcoded 5' primer along with a J-beta primer mix. MiXCR, run by TCRdb on the 5' RACE reads, gives a single entry per CDR3 protein. The profile covers around 1,500,000 distinct CDR3 sequences, with 28% appearing a single time and 7% to 9% taken by the ten largest. The sequence was collected from a woman in her 30s in good health. The chain has TRBV7-8 and TRBJ2-3; the D gene could be TRBD1 or TRBD2 (5 bases each). What was sequenced was blood. The CDR3 loop reads CASSPGTQGDTQYF. The CDR3 DNA follows: TGTGCCAGCAGCCCCGGGACCCAAGGAGATACGCAGTATTTT.